The 15 T cell receptor beta chains below come from one sample, sequenced in a study of T cell responses to AZD1222 COVID-19 vaccine. Profiled with immunoSEQ multiplex PCR; TCRdb holds only in-frame clones, not every one. The table records 150,000 to 200,000 clones, around nine tenths of them present only once. The specimen comprised peripheral blood, sampled 28 days after the second dose of the MenACWY control vaccine. The receptors stem from an adult who received the MenACWY meningococcal vaccine as a control.

CDR3 sequence: CATAWAGGDQPQHF. In nucleotides, the CDR3 is TGTGCCACAGCGTGGGCAGGGGGGGATCAGCCCCAGCATTTT. The chain uses TRBV7-2 and TRBJ1-5; 7 nucleotides align to TRBD1. J was trimmed by 5 bases and V by 10 bases; bases with no gene match: 11. This CDR3 contains 14 residues. CDR1 is SGHTA, CDR2 FQGNSA, per germline. The entire variable domain, with the rest obtained from reference TRBV7-2 and TRBJ1-5, is as follows: GAGVSQSPSNKVTEKGKDVELRCDPISGHTALYWYRQSLGQGLEFLIYFQGNSAPDKSGLPSDRFSAERTGGSVSTLTIQRTQQEDSAVYLCATAWAGGDQPQHFGDGTRLSIL.

The chain combines TRBV27 with TRBJ1-5; 10 nucleotides align to TRBD1. CDR1 is MNHEY, CDR2 SMNVEV, per germline (reference sequence). This CDR3 is built from 15 residues. Unmatched junction bases numbered 8, after V lost 10 bases and J lost 2 bases. The CDR3 spells CATSTGTGGNQPQHF. In nucleotides, the CDR3 is TGTGCCACTTCTACCGGGACAGGGGGCAATCAGCCCCAGCATTTT.

This sequence joins TRBV6-5 and TRBJ1-1, with D hard to call. CDR3 length: 13 residues. CDR1 MNHEY and CDR2 SVGAGI come from the germline V gene. V was clipped by 6 bases and J by 1 base, with 9 bases between them. The CDR3 is CASRDGPNTEAFF. The CDR3 nucleotides are TGTGCCAGCAGGGACGGACCGAACACTGAAGCTTTCTTT.

The V and J genes are TRBV19 and TRBJ1-1; D is undetermined. Germline-derived CDR1 and CDR2 are LNHDA and SQIVND (reference sequence). V was trimmed by 1 base and J by 4 bases, leaving 13 bases between them. The CDR3 contains 15 residues. For the CDR3, the DNA is TGTGCCAGTAGTATAGGACACAGTGGCGGCACTGAAGCTTTCTTT. It specifies CASSIGHSGGTEAFF.

V usage is TRBV9 and J usage is TRBJ2-3, with TRBD1 matching over 7 bases. V was clipped by 3 bases and J by 6 bases; unmatched bases: 7. CDR3 size: 14 residues. From germline, CDR1 is SGDLS and CDR2 YYNGEE. CDR3 residues: CASSERGLRDTQYF. CDR3 sequence (DNA): TGTGCCAGCAGCGAGAGGGGGCTAAGGGATACGCAGTATTTT.

The chain couples TRBV4-1 to TRBJ2-1; TRBD1 is a possible D gene (6 bases). Per germline, CDR1 MGHRA and CDR2 YSYEKL. The CDR3 is 14 residues long. With 3 bases removed from V and 4 bases from J, the gap between germline ends came to 10 bases. The DNA for the CDR3 is TGCGCCAGCAGCCAGGACAGCGTTTACAATGAGCAGTTCTTC. Amino acids: CASSQDSVYNEQFF.

This chain uses TRBV4-1 with TRBJ2-7, with 8 bases that match TRBD2. This CDR3 is 16 amino acids long. Per germline, CDR1 MGHRA and CDR2 YSYEKL. V shed 0 bases and J 2 bases; nucleotides not matched to a gene: 6. As DNA, the CDR3 is TGCGCCAGCAGCCAAGATAATCCAGCGGGAGCCTACGAGCAGTACTTC. This translates into CASSQDNPAGAYEQYF.

The chain links TRBV27 to TRBJ2-1; 13 nucleotides line up with TRBD2. Germline V gene data show CDR1 as MNHEY and CDR2 as SMNVEV (reference sequence). The CDR3 extends over 15 amino acids. The ends lost 6 bases at V and 5 bases at J; junction bases unmatched: 4. CDR3 sequence reads: CASSFGLAGDNEQFF. Here the CDR3 DNA reads TGTGCCAGCAGCTTTGGACTAGCGGGGGACAATGAGCAGTTCTTC.

The sample holds one count of this clone. This chain connects TRBV19 to TRBJ2-7; D remains unclear. CDR1 and CDR2 (germline): LNHDA, SQIVND (reference sequence). The V end was cut by 5 bases, the J end by 4 bases, with 12 bases between. The CDR3 consists of 13 residues. CDR3 nucleotide sequence: TGTGCCAGTAGTGTGTCCCTAGGGTACGAGCAGTACTTC. Protein sequence: CASSVSLGYEQYF.

The chain combines TRBV5-5 with TRBJ1-2, with unresolved D. Trimming cost V 6 bases and J 2 bases, with 17 bases left between them. The CDR3 has 15 residues. The germline gives CDR1 SGHKS, CDR2 YYEKEE (reference sequence). The CDR3 loop is CASNTDLGPNYGYTF. The CDR3 nucleotides are TGTGCCAGCAATACCGACCTAGGGCCCAACTATGGCTACACCTTC.

The count of this clone is one. The genes are TRBV5-1 and TRBJ1-2, with D perhaps TRBD1 (6 bases). Germline V gene data show CDR1 as SGHRS and CDR2 as YFSETQ. There are 14 residues in the CDR3. Trimming removed 5 bases at V and 3 bases at J, with 14 bases between. The CDR3 region is CASSSSGGDYGYTF. As DNA, the CDR3 is TGCGCCAGCAGTAGTTCCGGGGGCGACTATGGCTACACCTTC.

The chain couples TRBV20-1 to TRBJ1-2, with D possibly being TRBD1 (5 bases). The germline V gene has CDR1 DFQATT and CDR2 SNEGSKA (reference sequence). V was trimmed by 3 bases and J by 5 bases, leaving 16 bases between them. The CDR3 loop spans 14 amino acids. The CDR3 DNA reads TGCAGTGCTAGTAAGGACAACAAGGGGTATGGCTACACCTTC. It codes for CSASKDNKGYGYTF.

The chain joins TRBV5-4 to TRBJ1-1, with D possibly being TRBD1 (5 bases). The CDR3 sequence is 17 residues long. The V and J ends lost 2 bases and 0 bases respectively, with 17 bases between them. Germline values: CDR1 SGHNT, CDR2 YYREEE (reference sequence). This chain's CDR3 is CASSFAGVLTLNTEAFF. Here the CDR3 DNA reads TGTGCCAGCAGCTTCGCGGGGGTCTTAACCTTGAACACTGAAGCTTTCTTT.

The J gene is TRBJ1-6, the V gene TRBV19; D is unclear. CDR3 length equals 14 residues. Germline CDR1 and CDR2: LNHDA and SQIVND (reference sequence). Trimming removed 7 bases at V and 7 bases at J, with 14 bases between. The CDR3 here is CASNRGKVNSPLHF. Written as DNA, the CDR3 is TGTGCCAGTAACCGGGGAAAGGTGAATTCACCCCTCCACTTT.

The genes are TRBV19 and TRBJ1-6; 7 bases fit TRBD1. V dropped 4 bases and J dropped 6; count of bases not matched to a gene: 12. The CDR3 contains 17 residues. Per germline, CDR1 LNHDA and CDR2 SQIVND (reference sequence). DNA for the CDR3: TGTGCCAGTAGTACCGAAGTCCCCGGGACAGCTAATTCACCCCTCCACTTT. Encoded protein: CASSTEVPGTANSPLHF.